This is a list of T cell receptor beta chains from one sample in a study of T cells after yellow fever vaccination. TCRdb re-called the 5' RACE reads through MiXCR, storing one row per CDR3 protein. The table has roughly 240,000 distinct CDR3 sequences, 6% to 8% seen once. The source material was CD4+ T cells sorted from PBMCs, sampled on the day of the yellow fever booster vaccination. The source is a man aged 30 to 39 who received the YFV17D yellow fever vaccine. Each CDR3 is given with its conserved first and last residue. A D gene is named only where the DNA matches it firmly. For some rows the clone size is stated as once, few or many, or as a class when expanded; others skip it.

clone size: .; D gene: TRBD2; V gene: TRBV19; J gene: TRBJ2-7; CDR3 DNA: TGTGCCAGTAGTATGGCGACTAGCAGCTACGAGCAGTACTTC; CDR3 protein: CASSMATSSYEQYF
clone size: many; D gene: .; V gene: TRBV12-3/TRBV12-4; J gene: TRBJ2-7; CDR3 DNA: TGTGCCAGCAGTTTTAGGGGGACCCCTTCCTACGAGCAGTACTTC; CDR3 protein: CASSFRGTPSYEQYF
clone size: many; D gene: TRBD1; V gene: TRBV6-2/TRBV6-3; J gene: TRBJ2-1; CDR3 DNA: TGTGCCAGCAGTAACCGGGACAGGGGTTACAATGAGCAGTTCTTC; CDR3 protein: CASSNRDRGYNEQFF
clone size: few; D gene: TRBD2; V gene: TRBV9; J gene: TRBJ2-1; CDR3 DNA: TGTGCCAGCAGCGTGGATAGCGGGACCTACAATGAGCAGTTCTTC; CDR3 protein: CASSVDSGTYNEQFF
clone size: few; D gene: TRBD2; V gene: TRBV5-5; J gene: TRBJ2-1; CDR3 DNA: TGTGCCAGCAGACCGCTAGCGGGAGTGTACAATGAGCAGTTCTTC; CDR3 protein: CASRPLAGVYNEQFF
clone size: .; D gene: .; V gene: TRBV3-1; J gene: TRBJ2-3; CDR3 DNA: TGTGCCAGCAGTCAAACAGGGTTCCCAGATACGCAGTATTTT; CDR3 protein: CASSQTGFPDTQYF
clone size: .; D gene: TRBD2; V gene: TRBV5-1; J gene: TRBJ2-1; CDR3 DNA: TGCGCCAGCAGCTTGTATGTAGGCACTAGCGGGAGGGCCGGGGAGCAGTTCTTC; CDR3 protein: CASSLYVGTSGRAGEQFF
clone size: many; D gene: .; V gene: TRBV5-5; J gene: TRBJ2-1; CDR3 DNA: TGTGCCAGCAGCCGCGTGGTCAGTGAGCAGTTCTTC; CDR3 protein: CASSRVVSEQFF
clone size: few; D gene: .; V gene: TRBV28; J gene: TRBJ2-1; CDR3 DNA: TGTGCCAGCAGTTTCCAGAAGAACCCCAATGAGCAGTTCTTC; CDR3 protein: CASSFQKNPNEQFF
clone size: many; D gene: .; V gene: TRBV12-3/TRBV12-4; J gene: TRBJ2-2; CDR3 DNA: TGTGCCAGCACCAACACACTCAACGGGGAGCTGTTTTTT; CDR3 protein: CASTNTLNGELFF
clone size: many; D gene: .; V gene: TRBV7-2; J gene: TRBJ2-5; CDR3 DNA: TGTGCCAGCAGCGTACTGGAGACCCAGTACTTC; CDR3 protein: CASSVLETQYF
clone size: .; D gene: TRBD2; V gene: TRBV6-2/TRBV6-3; J gene: TRBJ2-7; CDR3 DNA: TGTGCCAGCAGGCCCGGGACTAGCGCGAGGAACGAGCAGTACTTC; CDR3 protein: CASRPGTSARNEQYF
clone size: .; D gene: TRBD1; V gene: TRBV27; J gene: TRBJ1-5; CDR3 DNA: TGTGCCAGCAGTTTTTGGCAGGGGGATCAGCCCCAGCATTTT; CDR3 protein: CASSFWQGDQPQHF
clone size: few; D gene: TRBD1; V gene: TRBV6-1; J gene: TRBJ2-7; CDR3 DNA: TGTGCCACCCACAGACAGGGTTCCGAGCAGTACTTC; CDR3 protein: CATHRQGSEQYF
clone size: few; D gene: TRBD2; V gene: TRBV6-2/TRBV6-3; J gene: TRBJ2-1; CDR3 DNA: TGTGCCAGCTGGACTAGCGGAAGGAGCTACAATGAGCAGTTCTTC; CDR3 protein: CASWTSGRSYNEQFF
clone size: many; D gene: .; V gene: TRBV12-3/TRBV12-4; J gene: TRBJ2-5; CDR3 DNA: TGTGCCAGCAGTTTAAGAGGGAGCGGGCCCCAAGAGACCCAGTACTTC; CDR3 protein: CASSLRGSGPQETQYF
clone size: many; D gene: TRBD2; V gene: TRBV30; J gene: TRBJ2-2; CDR3 DNA: TGTGCCTGGAGAAGAGCGGGAGATAACACCGGGGAGCTGTTTTTT; CDR3 protein: CAWRRAGDNTGELFF
clone size: many; D gene: .; V gene: TRBV7-9; J gene: TRBJ2-2; CDR3 DNA: TGTGCCAGCAGCTTCGGGCTAACAGCGAACACCGGGGAGCTGTTTTTT; CDR3 protein: CASSFGLTANTGELFF
clone size: many; D gene: .; V gene: TRBV7-3; J gene: TRBJ1-6; CDR3 DNA: TGTGCCAGCAGCTTAATGGGGGGCCCCGATTCACCCCTCCACTTT; CDR3 protein: CASSLMGGPDSPLHF
clone size: .; D gene: TRBD2; V gene: TRBV6-1; J gene: TRBJ2-3; CDR3 DNA: TGTGCCAGCAGTCGGGGACTAGCGAAACGCACAGATACGCAGTATTTT; CDR3 protein: CASSRGLAKRTDTQYF
clone size: many; D gene: .; V gene: TRBV5-1; J gene: TRBJ2-7; CDR3 DNA: TGCGCCAGCAGCTTGGAACAGGGAGTTTACGAGCAGTACTTC; CDR3 protein: CASSLEQGVYEQYF
clone size: many; D gene: .; V gene: TRBV5-1; J gene: TRBJ2-2; CDR3 DNA: TGCGCCAGCAGCTTGATACAGGGTGGCACCGGGGAGCTGTTTTTT; CDR3 protein: CASSLIQGGTGELFF
clone size: many; D gene: TRBD1; V gene: TRBV12-3/TRBV12-4; J gene: TRBJ2-3; CDR3 DNA: TGTGCCACGGGACAGGGTATTGCAGATACGCAGTATTTT; CDR3 protein: CATGQGIADTQYF
clone size: .; D gene: TRBD1; V gene: TRBV5-1; J gene: TRBJ1-1; CDR3 DNA: TGCGCCAGCAGCTTAGGGGCCACGACAGGGGAAGCTTTCTTT; CDR3 protein: CASSLGATTGEAFF
clone size: many; D gene: .; V gene: TRBV20-1; J gene: TRBJ2-7; CDR3 DNA: TGCAGTGCTAGAGATCGGCGGGGTAGTTACTACGAGCAGTACTTC; CDR3 protein: CSARDRRGSYYEQYF
clone size: .; D gene: .; V gene: TRBV6-5; J gene: TRBJ2-7; CDR3 DNA: TGTGCCAGCAAGGATGCCTACGAGCAGTACTTC; CDR3 protein: CASKDAYEQYF